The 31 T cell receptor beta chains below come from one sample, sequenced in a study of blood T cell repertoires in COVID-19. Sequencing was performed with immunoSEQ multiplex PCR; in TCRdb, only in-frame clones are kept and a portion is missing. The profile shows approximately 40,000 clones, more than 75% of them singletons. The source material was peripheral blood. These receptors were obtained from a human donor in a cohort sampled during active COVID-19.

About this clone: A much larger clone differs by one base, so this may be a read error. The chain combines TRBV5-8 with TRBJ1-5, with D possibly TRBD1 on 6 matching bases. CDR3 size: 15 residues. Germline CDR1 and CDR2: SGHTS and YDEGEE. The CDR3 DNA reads TGTGCCAGCAGCTTGCAGGGGTATAGCAATCAGCTCCAGCATTTT. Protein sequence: CASSLQGYSNQLQHF.

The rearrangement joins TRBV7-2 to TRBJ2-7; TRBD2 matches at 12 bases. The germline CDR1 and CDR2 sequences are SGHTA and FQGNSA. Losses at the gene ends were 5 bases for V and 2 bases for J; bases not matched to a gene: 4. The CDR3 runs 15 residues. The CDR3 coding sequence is TGTGCCAGCAGCCGGACTAGCGGGATGCCCTACGAGCAGTACTTC. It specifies CASSRTSGMPYEQYF. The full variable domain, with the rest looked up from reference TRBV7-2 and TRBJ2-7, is GAGVSQSPSNKVTEKGKDVELRCDPISGHTALYWYRQSLGQGLEFLIYFQGNSAPDKSGLPSDRFSAERTGGSVSTLTIQRTQQEDSAVYLCASSRTSGMPYEQYFGPGTRLTVT.

Here the CDR3 reads CASSQGLAGSYEQYF. CDR3 DNA sequence: TGTGCCAGCAGCCAGGGACTAGCGGGCTCCTACGAGCAGTACTTC. This chain links TRBV28 with TRBJ2-7, with TRBD2 matching 12 bases. J was trimmed by 0 bases and V by 6 bases; bases with no gene match: 3. CDR1 is MDHEN and CDR2 is SYDVKM in the germline V gene. The CDR3 is made up of 15 amino acids.

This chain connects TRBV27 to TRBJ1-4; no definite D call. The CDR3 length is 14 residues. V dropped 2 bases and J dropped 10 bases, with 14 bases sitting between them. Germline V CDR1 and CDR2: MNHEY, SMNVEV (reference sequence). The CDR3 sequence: CASSLRNAGGKLFF. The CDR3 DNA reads TGTGCCAGCAGTTTAAGGAACGCGGGTGGAAAACTGTTTTTT.

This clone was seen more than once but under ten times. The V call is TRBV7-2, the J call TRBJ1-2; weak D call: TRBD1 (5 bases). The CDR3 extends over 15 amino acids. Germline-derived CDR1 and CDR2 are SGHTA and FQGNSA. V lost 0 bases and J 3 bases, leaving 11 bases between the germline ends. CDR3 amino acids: CASSLASTEHYGYTF. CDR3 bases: TGTGCCAGCAGCTTAGCTTCGACAGAACACTATGGCTACACCTTC.

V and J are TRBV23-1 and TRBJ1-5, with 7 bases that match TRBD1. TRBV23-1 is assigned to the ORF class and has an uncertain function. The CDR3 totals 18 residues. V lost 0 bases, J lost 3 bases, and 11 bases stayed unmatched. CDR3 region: CASSQSVGGQIVNQPQHF. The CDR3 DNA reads TGCGCCAGCAGTCAATCAGTTGGGGGACAGATTGTCAATCAGCCCCAGCATTTT.

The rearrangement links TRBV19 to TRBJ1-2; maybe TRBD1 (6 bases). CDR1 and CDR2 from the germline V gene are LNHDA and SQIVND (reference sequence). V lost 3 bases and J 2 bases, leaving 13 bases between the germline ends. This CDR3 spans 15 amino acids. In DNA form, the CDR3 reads TGTGCCAGTAGTATTTCGCCCGGACAGAACTATGGCTACACCTTC. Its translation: CASSISPGQNYGYTF.

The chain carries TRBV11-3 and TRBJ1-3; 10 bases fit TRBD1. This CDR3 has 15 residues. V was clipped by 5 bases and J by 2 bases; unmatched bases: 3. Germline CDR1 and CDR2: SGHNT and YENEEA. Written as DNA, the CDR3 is TGTGCCAGCAGCCCCGGGACAGGGGCTGGAAACACCATATATTTT. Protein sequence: CASSPGTGAGNTIYF. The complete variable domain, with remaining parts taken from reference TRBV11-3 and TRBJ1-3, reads EAGVVQSPRYKIIEKKQPVAFWCNPISGHNTLYWYLQNLGQGPELLIRYENEEAVDDSQLPKDRFSAERLKGVDSTLKIQPAELGDSAVYLCASSPGTGAGNTIYFGEGSWLTVV.

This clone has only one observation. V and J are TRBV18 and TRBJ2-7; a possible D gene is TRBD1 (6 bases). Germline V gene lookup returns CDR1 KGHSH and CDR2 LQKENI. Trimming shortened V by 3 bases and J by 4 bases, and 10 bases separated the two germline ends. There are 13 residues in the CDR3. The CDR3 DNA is TGTGCCAGCTCACCCACGGACAGTTACGAGCAGTACTTC. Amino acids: CASSPTDSYEQYF.

The CDR3 loop reads CASSDRDRFFGYTF. The CDR3 coding sequence is TGCGCCAGCAGCGACCGGGACAGGTTCTTTGGCTACACCTTC. The chain has TRBV4-1 and TRBJ1-2; 8 bases align to TRBD1. Germline values: CDR1 MGHRA, CDR2 YSYEKL. The CDR3 extends over 14 amino acids. The ends lost 5 bases at V and 7 bases at J; junction bases unmatched: 9.

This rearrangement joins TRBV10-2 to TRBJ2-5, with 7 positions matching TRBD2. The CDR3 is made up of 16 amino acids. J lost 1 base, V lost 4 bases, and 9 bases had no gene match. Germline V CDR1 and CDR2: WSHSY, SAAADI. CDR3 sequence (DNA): TGCGCCAGCAGTGCAGGCGGGGGTCCCATCCAAGAGACCCAGTACTTC. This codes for CASSAGGGPIQETQYF.

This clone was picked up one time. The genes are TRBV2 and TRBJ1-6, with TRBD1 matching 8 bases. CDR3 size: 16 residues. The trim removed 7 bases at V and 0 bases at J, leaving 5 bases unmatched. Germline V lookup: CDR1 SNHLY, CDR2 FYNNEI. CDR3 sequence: CASMQGAGSYNSPLHF. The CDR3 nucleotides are TGTGCCAGCATGCAGGGGGCCGGCTCCTATAATTCACCCCTCCACTTT.

CDR3 region: CASSRDRGDTQYF. DNA for the CDR3: TGTGCCAGCAGCCGGGACAGGGGAGATACGCAGTATTTT. The chain combines TRBV6-4 with TRBJ2-3; 10 bases line up with TRBD1. This CDR3 comprises 13 residues. Germline loops: CDR1 MRHNA, CDR2 SNTAGT. Germline trimming cut 6 bases from V and 5 bases from J; bases unmatched to any gene: 2.

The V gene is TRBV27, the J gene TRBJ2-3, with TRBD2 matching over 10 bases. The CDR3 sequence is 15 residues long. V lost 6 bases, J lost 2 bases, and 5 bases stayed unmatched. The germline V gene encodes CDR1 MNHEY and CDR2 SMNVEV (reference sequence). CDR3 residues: CASRELAGSTDTQYF. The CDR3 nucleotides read TGTGCCAGCAGGGAACTAGCGGGGTCCACAGATACGCAGTATTTT.

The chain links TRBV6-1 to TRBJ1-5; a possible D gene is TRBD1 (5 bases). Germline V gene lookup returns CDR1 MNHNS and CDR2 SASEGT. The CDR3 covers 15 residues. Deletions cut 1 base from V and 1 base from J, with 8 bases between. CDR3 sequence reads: CASSEEGLSNQPQHF. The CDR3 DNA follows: TGTGCCAGCAGTGAAGAGGGACTGAGCAATCAGCCCCAGCATTTT.

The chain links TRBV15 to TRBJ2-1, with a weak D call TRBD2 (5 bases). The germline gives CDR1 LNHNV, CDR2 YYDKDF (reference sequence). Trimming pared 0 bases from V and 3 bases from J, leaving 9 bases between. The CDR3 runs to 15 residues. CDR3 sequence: CATSRETSGYNEQFF. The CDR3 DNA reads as TGTGCCACCAGCAGAGAAACTAGTGGCTACAATGAGCAGTTCTTC.

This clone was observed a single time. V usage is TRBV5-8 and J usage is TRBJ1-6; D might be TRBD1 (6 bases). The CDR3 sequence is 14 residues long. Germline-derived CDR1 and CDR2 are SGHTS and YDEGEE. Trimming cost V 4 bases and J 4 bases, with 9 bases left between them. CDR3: CASSGRGYNSPLHF. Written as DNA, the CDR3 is TGTGCCAGCAGCGGGAGGGGGTATAATTCACCCCTCCACTTT.

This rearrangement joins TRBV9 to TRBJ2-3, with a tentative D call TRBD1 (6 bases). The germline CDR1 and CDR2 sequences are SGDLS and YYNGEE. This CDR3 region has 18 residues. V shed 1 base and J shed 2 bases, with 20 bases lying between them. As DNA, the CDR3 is TGTGCCAGCAGCGTAAATTTGGGGACACAACCCGCCACAGATACGCAGTATTTT. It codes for CASSVNLGTQPATDTQYF.

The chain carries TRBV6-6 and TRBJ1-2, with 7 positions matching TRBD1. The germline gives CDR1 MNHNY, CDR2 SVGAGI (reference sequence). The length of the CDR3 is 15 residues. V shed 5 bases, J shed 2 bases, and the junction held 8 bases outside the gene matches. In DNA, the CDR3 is TGTGCCAGCAGTCACGGGACAGCTTCAAACTATGGCTACACCTTC. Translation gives CASSHGTASNYGYTF.

DNA of the CDR3: TGTGCCAGCTCACAGGGGCCGAACACTGAAGCTTTCTTT. Protein: CASSQGPNTEAFF. This chain joins TRBV18 and TRBJ1-1; D might be TRBD1 (5 bases). Trimming removed 4 bases at V and 1 base at J, with 7 bases between. Germline loops: CDR1 KGHSH, CDR2 LQKENI. The CDR3 length is 13 residues.

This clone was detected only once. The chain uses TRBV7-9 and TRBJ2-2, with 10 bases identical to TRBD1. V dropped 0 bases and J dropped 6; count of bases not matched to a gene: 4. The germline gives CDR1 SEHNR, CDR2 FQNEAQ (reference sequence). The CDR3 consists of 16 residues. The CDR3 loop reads CASSLAGQGLSGELFF. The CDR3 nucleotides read TGTGCCAGCAGCTTAGCGGGACAGGGGCTCTCCGGGGAGCTGTTTTTT.

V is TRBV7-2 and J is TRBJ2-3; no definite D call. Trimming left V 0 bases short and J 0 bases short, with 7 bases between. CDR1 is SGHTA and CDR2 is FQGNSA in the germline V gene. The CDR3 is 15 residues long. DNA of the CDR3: TGTGCCAGCAGCTTAGCGGCCCGTAGCACAGATACGCAGTATTTT. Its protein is CASSLAARSTDTQYF.

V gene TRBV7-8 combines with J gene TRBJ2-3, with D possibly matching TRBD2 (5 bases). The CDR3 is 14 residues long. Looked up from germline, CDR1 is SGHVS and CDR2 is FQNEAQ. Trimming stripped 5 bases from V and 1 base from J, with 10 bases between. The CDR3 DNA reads TGTGCCAGCAGCGAGAAGGAGGGCACAGATACGCAGTATTTT. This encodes CASSEKEGTDTQYF.

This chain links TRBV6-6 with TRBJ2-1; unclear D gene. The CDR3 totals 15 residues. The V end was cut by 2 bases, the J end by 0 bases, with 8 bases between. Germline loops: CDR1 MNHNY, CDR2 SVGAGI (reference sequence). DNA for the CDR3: TGTGCCAGCAGTTACCGTCTGAGCTCCTACAATGAGCAGTTCTTC. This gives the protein CASSYRLSSYNEQFF.

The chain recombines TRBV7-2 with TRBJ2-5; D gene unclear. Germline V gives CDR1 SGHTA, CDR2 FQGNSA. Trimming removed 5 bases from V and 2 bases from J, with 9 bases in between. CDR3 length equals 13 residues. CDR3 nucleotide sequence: TGTGCCAGCAGCCCTGACATACAAGAGACCCAGTACTTC. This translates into CASSPDIQETQYF.

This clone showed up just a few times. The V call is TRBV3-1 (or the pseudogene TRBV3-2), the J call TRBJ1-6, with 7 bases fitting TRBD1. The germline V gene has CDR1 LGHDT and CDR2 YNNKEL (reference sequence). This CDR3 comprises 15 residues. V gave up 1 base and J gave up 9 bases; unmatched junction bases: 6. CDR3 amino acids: CASSQGQGRGSPLHF. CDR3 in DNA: TGTGCCAGCAGCCAAGGACAGGGAAGAGGTTCACCCCTCCACTTT.

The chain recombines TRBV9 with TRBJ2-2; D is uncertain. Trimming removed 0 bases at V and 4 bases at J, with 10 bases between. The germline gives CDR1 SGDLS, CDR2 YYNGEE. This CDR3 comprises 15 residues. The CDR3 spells CASSVAMTGTGELFF. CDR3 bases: TGTGCCAGCAGCGTAGCTATGACGGGCACCGGGGAGCTGTTTTTT.

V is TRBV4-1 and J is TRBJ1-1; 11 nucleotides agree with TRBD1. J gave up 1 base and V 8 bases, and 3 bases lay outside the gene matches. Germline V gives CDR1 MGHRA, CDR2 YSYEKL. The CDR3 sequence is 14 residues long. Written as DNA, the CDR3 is TGCGCCAGCTGGACAGGGGGCGGGAACACTGAAGCTTTCTTT. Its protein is CASWTGGGNTEAFF.

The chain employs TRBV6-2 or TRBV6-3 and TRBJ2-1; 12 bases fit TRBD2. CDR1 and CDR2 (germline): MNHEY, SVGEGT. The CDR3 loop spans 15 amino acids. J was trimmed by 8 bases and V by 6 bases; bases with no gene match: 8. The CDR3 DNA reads TGTGCCAGCAGCCAGCTAGCGGGGGGGCCCTATGAGCAGTTCTTC. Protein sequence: CASSQLAGGPYEQFF.

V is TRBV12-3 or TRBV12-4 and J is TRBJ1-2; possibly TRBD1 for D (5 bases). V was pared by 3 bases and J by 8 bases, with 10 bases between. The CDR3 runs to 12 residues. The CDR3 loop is CASSFEAGGYTF. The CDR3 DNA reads TGTGCCAGCAGTTTTGAGGCAGGGGGCTACACCTTC.

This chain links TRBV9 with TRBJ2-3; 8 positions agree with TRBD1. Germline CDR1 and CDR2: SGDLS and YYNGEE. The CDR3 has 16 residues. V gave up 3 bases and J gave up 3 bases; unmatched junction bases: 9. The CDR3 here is CASSARQGRGTDTQYF. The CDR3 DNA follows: TGTGCCAGCAGCGCAAGACAGGGGCGGGGTACAGATACGCAGTATTTT.